This T cell receptor (beta chain) was recovered during a study of CD8+ T cells in alopecia areata. As to treatment: oral pan-JAK inhibitor, 5-10 mg twice daily. Whole-study results and caveats: Numerous expanded lesional clones remained in scalp and blood during tofacitinib. The study found tofacitinib significantly decreased scalp clonality and expanded CD8+ clones among the top 100.

As the sequencing template, cDNA was produced by extracting RNA and reverse transcribing it. Clones were sequenced by immunoSEQ multiplex PCR, and TCRdb holds only the in-frame ones, with some missing. The sample consists of about 180,000 clones, roughly half of them appearing once. Concerning this clone: Its antigen is still unknown.

The CDR3 totals 15 residues. J was trimmed by 4 bases and V by 4 bases; bases with no gene match: 9. In germline, CDR1 is SGDLS, CDR2 YYNGEE. The sequence was collected from a human donor with alopecia areata. The rearrangement joins TRBV9 to TRBJ2-5, with 8 bases lining up with TRBD2. The sample in question was CD8+ T cells sorted from blood, obtained around week 54, from a patient treated with tofacitinib. CDR3 protein: CASSFGGAIGETQYF. The DNA of the CDR3 is TGTGCCAGCAGCTTCGGGGGGGCGATCGGAGAGACCCAGTACTTC.